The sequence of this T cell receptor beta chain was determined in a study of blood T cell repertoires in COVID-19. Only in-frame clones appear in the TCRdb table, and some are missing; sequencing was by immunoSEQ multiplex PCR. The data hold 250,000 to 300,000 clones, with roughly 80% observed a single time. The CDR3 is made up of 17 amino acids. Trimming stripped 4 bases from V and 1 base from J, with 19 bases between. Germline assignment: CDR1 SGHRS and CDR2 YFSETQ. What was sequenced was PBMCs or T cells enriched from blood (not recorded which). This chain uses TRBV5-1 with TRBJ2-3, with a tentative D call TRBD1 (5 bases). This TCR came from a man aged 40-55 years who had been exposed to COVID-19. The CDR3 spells CASSPTGVADRTDTQYF. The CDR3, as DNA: TGCGCCAGCAGCCCCACAGGCGTGGCAGATCGCACAGATACGCAGTATTTT.